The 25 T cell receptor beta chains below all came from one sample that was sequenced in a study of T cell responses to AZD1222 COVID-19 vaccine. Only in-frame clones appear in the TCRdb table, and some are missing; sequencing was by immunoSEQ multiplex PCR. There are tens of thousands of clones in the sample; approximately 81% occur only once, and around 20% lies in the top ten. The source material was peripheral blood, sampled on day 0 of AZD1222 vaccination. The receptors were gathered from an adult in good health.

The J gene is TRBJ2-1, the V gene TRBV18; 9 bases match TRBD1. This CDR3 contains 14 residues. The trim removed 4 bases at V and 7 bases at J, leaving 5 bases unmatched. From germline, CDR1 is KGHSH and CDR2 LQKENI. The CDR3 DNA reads TGTGCCAGCTCACTACAGGGGGCTCAAAATGAGCAGTTCTTC. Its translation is CASSLQGAQNEQFF.

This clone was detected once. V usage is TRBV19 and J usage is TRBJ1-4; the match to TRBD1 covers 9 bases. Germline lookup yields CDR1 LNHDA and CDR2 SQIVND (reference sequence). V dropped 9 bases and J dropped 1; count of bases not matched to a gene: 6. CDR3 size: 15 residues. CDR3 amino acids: CASRQGEVTNEKLFF. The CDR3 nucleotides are TGTGCCAGCCGACAGGGGGAGGTAACTAATGAAAAACTGTTTTTT.

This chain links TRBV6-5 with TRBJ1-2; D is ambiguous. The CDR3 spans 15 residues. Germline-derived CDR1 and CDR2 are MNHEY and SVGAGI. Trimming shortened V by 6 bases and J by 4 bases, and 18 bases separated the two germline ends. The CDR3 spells CASRGSTSTGYGYTF. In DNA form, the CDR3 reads TGTGCCAGCAGGGGCAGCACCTCTACTGGCTATGGCTACACCTTC.

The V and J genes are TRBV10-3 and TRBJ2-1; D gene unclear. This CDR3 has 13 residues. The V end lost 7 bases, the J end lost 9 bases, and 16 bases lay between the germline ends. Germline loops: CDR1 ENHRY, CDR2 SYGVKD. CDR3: CAITLAAFGEQFF. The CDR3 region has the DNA TGTGCCATCACTCTTGCCGCATTTGGTGAGCAGTTCTTC.

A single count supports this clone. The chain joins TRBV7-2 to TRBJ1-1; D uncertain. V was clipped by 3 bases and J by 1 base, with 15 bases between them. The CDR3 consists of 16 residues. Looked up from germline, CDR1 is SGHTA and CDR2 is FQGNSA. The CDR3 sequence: CASSFDTHWGNTEAFF. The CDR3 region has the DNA TGTGCCAGCAGCTTCGACACTCACTGGGGGAACACTGAAGCTTTCTTT.

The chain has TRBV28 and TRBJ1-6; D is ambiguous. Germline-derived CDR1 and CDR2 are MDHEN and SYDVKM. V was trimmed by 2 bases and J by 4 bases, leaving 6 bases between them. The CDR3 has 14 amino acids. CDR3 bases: TGTGCCAGCAGTTTACTACAGTATAATTCACCCCTCCACTTT. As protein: CASSLLQYNSPLHF.

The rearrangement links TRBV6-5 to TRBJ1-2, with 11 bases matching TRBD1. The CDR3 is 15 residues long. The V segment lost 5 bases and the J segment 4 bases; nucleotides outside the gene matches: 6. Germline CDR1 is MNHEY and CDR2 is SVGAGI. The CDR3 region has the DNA TGTGCCAGCAGTCACCGGACAGGGGGCAGCTATGGCTACACCTTC. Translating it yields CASSHRTGGSYGYTF.

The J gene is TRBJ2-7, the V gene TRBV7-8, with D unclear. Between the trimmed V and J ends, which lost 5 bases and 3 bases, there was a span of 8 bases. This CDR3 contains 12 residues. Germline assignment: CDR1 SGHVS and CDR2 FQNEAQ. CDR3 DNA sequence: TGTGCCAGCAGCCCGAACCTCTACGAGCAGTACTTC. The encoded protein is CASSPNLYEQYF.

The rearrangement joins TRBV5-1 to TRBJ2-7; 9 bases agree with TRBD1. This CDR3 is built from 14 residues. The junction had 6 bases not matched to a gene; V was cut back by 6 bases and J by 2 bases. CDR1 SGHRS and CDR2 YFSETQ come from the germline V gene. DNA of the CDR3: TGCGCCAGCAAGACGGGACAGGGTGCCTACGAGCAGTACTTC. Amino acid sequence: CASKTGQGAYEQYF.

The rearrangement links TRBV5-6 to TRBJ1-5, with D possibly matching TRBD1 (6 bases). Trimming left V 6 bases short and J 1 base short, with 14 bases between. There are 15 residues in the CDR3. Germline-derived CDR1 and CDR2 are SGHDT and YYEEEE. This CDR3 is CASNLWGASNQPQHF. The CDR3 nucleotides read TGTGCCAGCAATTTGTGGGGGGCCAGCAATCAGCCCCAGCATTTT.

The CDR3 region is CASERGLGNTEAFF. DNA for the CDR3: TGTGCCAGCGAGAGGGGGCTGGGGAACACTGAAGCTTTCTTT. V and J are TRBV5-5 and TRBJ1-1, with 7 nucleotides matching TRBD1. The CDR3 is made up of 14 amino acids. Trimming at V came to 7 bases and at J to 1 base, leaving 7 bases not matched to a gene. CDR1 and CDR2 from the germline V gene are SGHKS and YYEKEE (reference sequence).

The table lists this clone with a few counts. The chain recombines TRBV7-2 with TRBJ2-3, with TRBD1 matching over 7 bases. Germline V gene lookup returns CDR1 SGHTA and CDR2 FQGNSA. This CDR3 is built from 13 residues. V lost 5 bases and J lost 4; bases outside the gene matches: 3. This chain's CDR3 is CASSITGADTQYF. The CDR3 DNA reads TGTGCCAGCAGCATCACAGGGGCAGATACGCAGTATTTT.

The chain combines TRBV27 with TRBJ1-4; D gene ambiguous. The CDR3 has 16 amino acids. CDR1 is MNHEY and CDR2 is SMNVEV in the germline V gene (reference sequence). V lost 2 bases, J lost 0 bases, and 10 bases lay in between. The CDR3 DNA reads TGTGCCAGCAGTTTAGGGCGGAGACCAACTAATGAAAAACTGTTTTTT. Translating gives CASSLGRRPTNEKLFF.

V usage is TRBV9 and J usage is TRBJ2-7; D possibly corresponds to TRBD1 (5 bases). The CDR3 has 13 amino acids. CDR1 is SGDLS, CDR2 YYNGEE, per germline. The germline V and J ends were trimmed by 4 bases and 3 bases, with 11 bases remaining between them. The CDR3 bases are TGTGCCAGCAGCCCCCTCCAGGGCTACGAGCAGTACTTC. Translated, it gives CASSPLQGYEQYF.

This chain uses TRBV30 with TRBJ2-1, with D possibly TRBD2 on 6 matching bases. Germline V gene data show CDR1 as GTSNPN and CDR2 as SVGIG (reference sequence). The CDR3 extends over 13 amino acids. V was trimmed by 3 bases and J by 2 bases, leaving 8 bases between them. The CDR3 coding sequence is TGTGCCTGGAGGGCTAGCGCCTACAATGAGCAGTTCTTC. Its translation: CAWRASAYNEQFF.

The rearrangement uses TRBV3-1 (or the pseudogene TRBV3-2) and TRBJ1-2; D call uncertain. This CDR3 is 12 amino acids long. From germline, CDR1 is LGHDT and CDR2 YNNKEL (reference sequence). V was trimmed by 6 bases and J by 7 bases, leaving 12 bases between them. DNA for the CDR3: TGTGCCAGCAGTCCAAGAGAAGGTGGCTACACCTTC. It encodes CASSPREGGYTF.

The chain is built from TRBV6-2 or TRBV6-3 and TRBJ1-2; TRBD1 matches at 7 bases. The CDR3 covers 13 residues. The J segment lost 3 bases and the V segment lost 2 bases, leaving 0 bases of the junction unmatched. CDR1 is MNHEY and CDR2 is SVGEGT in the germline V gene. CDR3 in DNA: TGTGCCAGCAGTTACGACAGGGACTATGGCTACACCTTC. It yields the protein CASSYDRDYGYTF.

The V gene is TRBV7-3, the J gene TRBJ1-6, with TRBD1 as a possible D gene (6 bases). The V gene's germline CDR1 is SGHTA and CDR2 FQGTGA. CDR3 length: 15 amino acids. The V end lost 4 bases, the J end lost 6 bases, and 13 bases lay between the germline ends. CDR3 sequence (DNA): TGTGCCAGCAGCTACTCAAGGGGGTCTAATTCACCCCTCCACTTT. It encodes CASSYSRGSNSPLHF.

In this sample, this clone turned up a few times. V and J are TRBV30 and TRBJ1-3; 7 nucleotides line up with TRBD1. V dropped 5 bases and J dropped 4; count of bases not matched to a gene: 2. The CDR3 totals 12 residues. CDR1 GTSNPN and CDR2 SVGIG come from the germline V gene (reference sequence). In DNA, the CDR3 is TGTGCCTGGTCGACAGGGGGAAACACCATATATTTT. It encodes CAWSTGGNTIYF.

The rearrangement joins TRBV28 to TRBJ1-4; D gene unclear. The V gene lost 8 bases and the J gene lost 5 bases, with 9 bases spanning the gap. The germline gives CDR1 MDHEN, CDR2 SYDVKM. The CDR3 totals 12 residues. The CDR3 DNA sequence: TGTGCCAGCGGGTTTTTGAATGAAAAACTGTTTTTT. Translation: CASGFLNEKLFF. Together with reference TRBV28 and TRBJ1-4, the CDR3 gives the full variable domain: DVKVTQSSRYLVKRTGEKVFLECVQDMDHENMFWYRQDPGLGLRLIYFSYDVKMKEKGDIPEGYSVSREKKERFSLILESASTNQTSMYLCASGFLNEKLFFGSGTQLSVL.

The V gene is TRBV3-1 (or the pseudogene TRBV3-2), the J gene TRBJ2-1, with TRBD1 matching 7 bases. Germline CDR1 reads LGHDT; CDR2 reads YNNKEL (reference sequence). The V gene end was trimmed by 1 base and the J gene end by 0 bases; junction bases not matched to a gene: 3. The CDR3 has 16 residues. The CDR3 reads CASSQGDSLSYNEQFF. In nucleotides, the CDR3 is TGTGCCAGCAGCCAAGGGGACAGTCTCTCCTACAATGAGCAGTTCTTC.

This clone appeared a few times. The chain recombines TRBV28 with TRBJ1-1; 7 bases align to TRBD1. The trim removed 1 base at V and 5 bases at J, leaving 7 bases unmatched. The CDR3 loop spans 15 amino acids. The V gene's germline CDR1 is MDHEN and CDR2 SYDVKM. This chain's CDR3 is CASSLSGGVGTEAFF. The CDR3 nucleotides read TGTGCCAGCAGTTTATCAGGGGGGGTCGGGACTGAAGCTTTCTTT.

DNA for the CDR3: TGTGCCAGCTCCTTTAAGCTGGGGATAGGGACTGAAGCTTTCTTT. Amino acid sequence: CASSFKLGIGTEAFF. V gene TRBV7-2 combines with J gene TRBJ1-1; D unresolved. CDR1 and CDR2 from the germline V gene are SGHTA and FQGNSA. The CDR3 runs to 15 residues. Trimming cost V 8 bases and J 5 bases, with 21 bases left between them.

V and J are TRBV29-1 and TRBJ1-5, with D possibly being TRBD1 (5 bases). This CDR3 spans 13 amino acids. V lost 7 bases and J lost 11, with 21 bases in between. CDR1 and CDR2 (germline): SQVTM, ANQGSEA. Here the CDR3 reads CSAGAGTQGAQHF. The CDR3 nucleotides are TGCAGCGCTGGAGCCGGGACCCAGGGCGCCCAGCATTTT.

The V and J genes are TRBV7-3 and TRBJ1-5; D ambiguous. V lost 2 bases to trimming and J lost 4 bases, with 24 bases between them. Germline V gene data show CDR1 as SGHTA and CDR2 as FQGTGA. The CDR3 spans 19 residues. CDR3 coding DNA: TGTGCCAGCAGCTTAGATGTCGCCCCCCCTGACGGGTGGAATCAGCCCCAGCATTTT. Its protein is CASSLDVAPPDGWNQPQHF. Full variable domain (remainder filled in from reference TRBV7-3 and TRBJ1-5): GAGVSQTPSNKVTEKGKYVELRCDPISGHTALYWYRQSLGQGPEFLIYFQGTGAADDSGLPNDRFFAVRPEGSVSTLKIQRTERGDSAVYLCASSLDVAPPDGWNQPQHFGDGTRLSIL.